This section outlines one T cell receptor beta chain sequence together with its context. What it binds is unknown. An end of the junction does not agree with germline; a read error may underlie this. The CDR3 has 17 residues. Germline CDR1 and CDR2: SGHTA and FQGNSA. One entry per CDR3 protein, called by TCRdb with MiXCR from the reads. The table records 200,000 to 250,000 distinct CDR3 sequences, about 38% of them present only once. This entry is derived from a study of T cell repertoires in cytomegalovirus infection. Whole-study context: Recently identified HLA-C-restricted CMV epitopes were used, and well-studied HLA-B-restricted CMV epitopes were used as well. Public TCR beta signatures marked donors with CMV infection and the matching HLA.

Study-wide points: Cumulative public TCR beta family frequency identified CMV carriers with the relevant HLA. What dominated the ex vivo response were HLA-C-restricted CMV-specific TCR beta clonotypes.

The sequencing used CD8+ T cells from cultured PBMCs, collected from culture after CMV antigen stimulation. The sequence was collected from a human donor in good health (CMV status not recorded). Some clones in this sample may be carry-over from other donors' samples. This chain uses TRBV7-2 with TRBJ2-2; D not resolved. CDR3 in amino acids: CARSSEVRNANTWELFF. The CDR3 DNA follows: TGTGCCAGAAGCTCCGAGGTGCGAAACGCGAACACCTGGGAGCTGTTTTTT.